The clone carrying this T cell receptor beta chain was found a few times. The antigen remains unidentified. The sample belongs to a study of Ad26.COV2.S vaccination and SARS-CoV-2 variants. Study-level information: The study gave Ad26.COV2.S intramuscularly, once or twice 56 days apart.

Assay used: immunoSEQ multiplex PCR; TCRdb lists only in-frame clones, some missing. The sample lists more than 400,000 clones, around 90% occurring once. The study, taken as a whole, reports: Breadth and depth estimates from TCRs may understate total T cell responses.

The CDR3 has 14 residues. The germline gives CDR1 MDHEN, CDR2 SYDVKM. The ends were cut back, 7 bases at V and 7 bases at J, with 19 bases in the middle. Treatment of the sample: some 19 received Ad26.COV2.S at low or high dose, single or two shots; five or six received placebo; per-sample allocation not given. Day 63 after the first vaccine or placebo injection was the time point for sampling. This sequence was found in a person between 18 and 65 years old who received the Ad26.COV2.S COVID-19 vaccine or a placebo. Material: peripheral blood, obtained in a trial of Ad26.COV2.S vaccine versus placebo. V gene TRBV28 combines with J gene TRBJ2-5; D may be TRBD2 (5 bases). CDR3: CASTLRATVGTQYF. The CDR3, as DNA: TGTGCCAGCACCTTGCGGGCCACTGTGGGGACCCAGTACTTC.